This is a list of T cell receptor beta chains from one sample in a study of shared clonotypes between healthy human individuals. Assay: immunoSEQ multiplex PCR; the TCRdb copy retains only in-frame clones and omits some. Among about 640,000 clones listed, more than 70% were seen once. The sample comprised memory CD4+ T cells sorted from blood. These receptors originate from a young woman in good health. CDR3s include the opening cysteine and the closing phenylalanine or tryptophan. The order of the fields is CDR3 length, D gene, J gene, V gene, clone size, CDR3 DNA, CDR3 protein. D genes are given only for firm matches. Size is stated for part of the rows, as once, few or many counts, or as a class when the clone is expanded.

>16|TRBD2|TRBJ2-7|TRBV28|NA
TGTGCCAGCAGTTCGGGAAAAATAGCGGGAGGGTACGAGCAGTACTTC
CASSSGKIAGGYEQYF
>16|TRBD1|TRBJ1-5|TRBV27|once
TGTGCCAGCAGTTTACGGGGACAGGGGGGTATTCAGCCCCAGCATTTT
CASSLRGQGGIQPQHF
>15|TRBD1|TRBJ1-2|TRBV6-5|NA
TGTGCCAGCAGTCGCTCCGGACAGGGGGCTTCTGGCTACACCTTC
CASSRSGQGASGYTF
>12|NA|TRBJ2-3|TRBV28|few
TGTGCCAGCGGACTAAACACAGATACGCAGTATTTT
CASGLNTDTQYF
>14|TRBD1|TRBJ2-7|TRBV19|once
TGTGCCAGTGGGCCGGGACAGGGACCCTACGAGCAGTACTTC
CASGPGQGPYEQYF
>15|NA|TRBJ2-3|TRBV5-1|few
TGCGCCAGCAGCCCCCGGTCTTTTGGCACAGATACGCAGTATTTT
CASSPRSFGTDTQYF
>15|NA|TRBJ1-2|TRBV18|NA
TGTGCCAGCTCACCAAGGCAGGGGCTCCCCTATGGCTACACCTTC
CASSPRQGLPYGYTF
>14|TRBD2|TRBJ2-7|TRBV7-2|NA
TGTGCCAGCAGCCCCGGACTAGCGGGAGCATGGCAGTACTTC
CASSPGLAGAWQYF
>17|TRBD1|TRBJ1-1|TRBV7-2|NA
TGTGCCAGCAGCTCCAGACAGGGGATTAAGTTGGACACTGAAGCTTTCTTT
CASSSRQGIKLDTEAFF
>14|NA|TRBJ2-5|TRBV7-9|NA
TGTGCCAGCAGCTTAGCGGGAGGCCCCGAGACCCAGTACTTC
CASSLAGGPETQYF
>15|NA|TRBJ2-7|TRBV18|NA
TGTGCCAGCTCACCACCGGGGGGCGGAACCTACGAGCAGTACTTC
CASSPPGGGTYEQYF
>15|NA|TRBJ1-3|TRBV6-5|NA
TGTGCCAGCAGTTACGGGGGCGCCTCTGGAAACACCATATATTTT
CASSYGGASGNTIYF
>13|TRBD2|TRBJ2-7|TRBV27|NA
TGTGCCAGCAGTCGCGGGAGGTATGACGAGCAGTACTTC
CASSRGRYDEQYF
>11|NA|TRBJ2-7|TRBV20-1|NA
TGCAGTGTGGGCACTTCCTACGAGCAGTACTTC
CSVGTSYEQYF
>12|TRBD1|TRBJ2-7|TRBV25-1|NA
TGTGCCAGCTGGACAGGGTCGGGCGAGCAGTACTTC
CASWTGSGEQYF
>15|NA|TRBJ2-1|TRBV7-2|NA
TGTGCCAGCAGCTTAGTCTTCGCTAGTAAGGATGAGCAGTTCTTC
CASSLVFASKDEQFF
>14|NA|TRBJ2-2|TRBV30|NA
TGTGCCTGGAGTGTAGGGACAACTACCGGGGAGCTGTTTTTT
CAWSVGTTTGELFF
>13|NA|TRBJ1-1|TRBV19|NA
TGTGCCAGTAGTGCCCGGGCGGGCACTGAAGCTTTCTTT
CASSARAGTEAFF
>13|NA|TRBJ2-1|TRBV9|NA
TGTGCCAGTTCGGACGGAGGAATCAATGAGCAGTTCTTC
CASSDGGINEQFF
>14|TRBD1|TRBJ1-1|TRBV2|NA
TGTGCCAGCAGGGGACAGGGGGCGTACACTGAAGCTTTCTTT
CASRGQGAYTEAFF
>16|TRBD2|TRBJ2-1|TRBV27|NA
TGTGCCAGCAGTGTAGCGGGAGGCTCATCCTACAATGAGCAGTTCTTC
CASSVAGGSSYNEQFF
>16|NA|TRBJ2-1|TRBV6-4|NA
TGTGCCAGCAGTGAGGTAACTTCCCGCTCCTACAATGAGCAGTTCTTC
CASSEVTSRSYNEQFF
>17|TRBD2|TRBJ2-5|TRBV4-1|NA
TGCGCCAGCAGCCAAGAGGGGACTAGCGGGAGAGGTGAGACCCAGTACTTC
CASSQEGTSGRGETQYF
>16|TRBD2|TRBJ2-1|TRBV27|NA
TGTGCCAGCAGTTCTAGGGCTAGCGGATCCTACAATGAGCAGTTCTTC
CASSSRASGSYNEQFF
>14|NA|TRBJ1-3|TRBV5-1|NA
TGCGCCAGCAGCCCTGGGACCGCCGGAAACACCATATATTTT
CASSPGTAGNTIYF
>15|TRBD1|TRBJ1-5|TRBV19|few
TGTGCCAGTAGGCGGGCCGGGACAGCGAATCAGCCCCAGCATTTT
CASRRAGTANQPQHF
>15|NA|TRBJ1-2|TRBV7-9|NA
TGTGCCAGCACCCGGGGGGCGGCTCCTAACTATGGCTACACCTTC
CASTRGAAPNYGYTF
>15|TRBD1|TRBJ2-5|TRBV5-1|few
TGCGCCAGCAGCCTAGAGGGACAGCCTCAAGAGACCCAGTACTTC
CASSLEGQPQETQYF
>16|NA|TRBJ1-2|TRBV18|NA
TGTGCCAGCTCACCACAAAAGGGTCCTCCGGTCGAAGGCTACACCTTC
CASSPQKGPPVEGYTF
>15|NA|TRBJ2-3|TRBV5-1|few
TGCGCCAGCAGCCCCACGAGAGGGAGCACAGATACGCAGTATTTT
CASSPTRGSTDTQYF
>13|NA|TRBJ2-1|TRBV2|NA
TGTGCCAGCAGTGAACAGGGCTTGAGTGAGCAGTTCTTC
CASSEQGLSEQFF
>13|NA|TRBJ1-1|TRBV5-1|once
TGCGCCAGCAGCACACGGTCGGGAAGAGAAGCTTTCTTT
CASSTRSGREAFF
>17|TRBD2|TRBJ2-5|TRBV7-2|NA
TGTGCCAGCAGCTCCCCTCTTGGGGGGACTAGCCCAGAGACCCAGTACTTC
CASSSPLGGTSPETQYF
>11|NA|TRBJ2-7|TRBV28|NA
TGTGCCACCCGGACCGTTTACGAGCAGTACTTC
CATRTVYEQYF
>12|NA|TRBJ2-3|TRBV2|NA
TGTGCCAGCAGTGAACAGGAGGATACGCAGTATTTT
CASSEQEDTQYF
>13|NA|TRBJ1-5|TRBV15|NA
TGTGCCACCAGCTCTAGGGAAAATCAGCCCCAGCATTTT
CATSSRENQPQHF
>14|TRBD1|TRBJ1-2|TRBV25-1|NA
TGTGCCAGCAGTATGGGACAGGGTGACTATGGCTACACCTTC
CASSMGQGDYGYTF
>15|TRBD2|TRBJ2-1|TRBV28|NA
TGTGCCAGCAGTTTAGTAGCGGGAGGGCCTGGCGGGCAGTTCTTC
CASSLVAGGPGGQFF
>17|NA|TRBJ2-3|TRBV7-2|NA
TGTGCCAGCAGCTCTGACAGCGAGACCGATGGCACAGATACGCAGTATTTT
CASSSDSETDGTDTQYF
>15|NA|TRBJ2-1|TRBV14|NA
TGTGCCAGCAGCCAAGTGGGGCCGCGCTACAATGAGCAGTTCTTC
CASSQVGPRYNEQFF
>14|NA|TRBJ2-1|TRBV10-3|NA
TGTGCCATCAGTGAGTCAGTGGGCTCGGGTGAGCAGTTCTTC
CAISESVGSGEQFF
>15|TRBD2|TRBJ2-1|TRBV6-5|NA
TGTGCCAGCAGTCCCCGGACTAGCGCCCACAATGAGCAGTTCTTC
CASSPRTSAHNEQFF
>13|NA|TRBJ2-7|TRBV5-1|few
TGCGCCAGCAGCTTTGGGGGTGCGTACGAGCAGTACTTC
CASSFGGAYEQYF
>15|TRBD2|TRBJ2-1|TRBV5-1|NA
TGCGCCAGCAGCTTTCTAGCGGGGTCCTACAATGAGCAGTTCTTC
CASSFLAGSYNEQFF
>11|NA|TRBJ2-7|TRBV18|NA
TGTGCCAGCTCACCCGACTACGAGCAGTACTTC
CASSPDYEQYF
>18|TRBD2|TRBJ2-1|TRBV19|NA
TGTGCCAGTACCAACACGGGACTAGCGGGACACGGGTACAATGAGCAGTTCTTC
CASTNTGLAGHGYNEQFF
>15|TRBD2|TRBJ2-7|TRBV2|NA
TGTGCCAGCAGTGAATGGCTAGCGGGGGGAGGCGAGCAGTACTTC
CASSEWLAGGGEQYF
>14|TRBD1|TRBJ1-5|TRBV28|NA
TGTGCCAGCACCCCAGGGGGCACTAATCAGCCCCAGCATTTT
CASTPGGTNQPQHF
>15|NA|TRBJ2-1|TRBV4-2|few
TGTGCCAGCAGCCAAGATCTCTCCGGGCTTTGGGAGCAGTTCTTC
CASSQDLSGLWEQFF
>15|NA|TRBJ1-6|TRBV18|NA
TGTGCCAGCTCACAGCGGTCCGCTATGAATTCACCCCTCCACTTT
CASSQRSAMNSPLHF
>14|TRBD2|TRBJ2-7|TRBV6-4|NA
TGTGCCAGCACCGGTAGCGGGCGGACCTACGAGCAGTACTTC
CASTGSGRTYEQYF
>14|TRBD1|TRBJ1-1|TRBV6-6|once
TGTGCCAGCAGTCAAGGACAGGGCGGCACTGAAGCTTTCTTT
CASSQGQGGTEAFF
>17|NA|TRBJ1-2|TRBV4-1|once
TGCGCCAGCAGCCAAGATAGCAGGGACGTCTCGTCGAGGGGCTACACCTTC
CASSQDSRDVSSRGYTF
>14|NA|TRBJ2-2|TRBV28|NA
TGTGCCAGCAGTCGCGGTTTTGGCACCGGGGAGCTGTTTTTT
CASSRGFGTGELFF
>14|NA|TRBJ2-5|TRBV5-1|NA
TGCGCCAGCAGCGGGGGCGGGAGAGGGGAGACCCAGTACTTC
CASSGGGRGETQYF